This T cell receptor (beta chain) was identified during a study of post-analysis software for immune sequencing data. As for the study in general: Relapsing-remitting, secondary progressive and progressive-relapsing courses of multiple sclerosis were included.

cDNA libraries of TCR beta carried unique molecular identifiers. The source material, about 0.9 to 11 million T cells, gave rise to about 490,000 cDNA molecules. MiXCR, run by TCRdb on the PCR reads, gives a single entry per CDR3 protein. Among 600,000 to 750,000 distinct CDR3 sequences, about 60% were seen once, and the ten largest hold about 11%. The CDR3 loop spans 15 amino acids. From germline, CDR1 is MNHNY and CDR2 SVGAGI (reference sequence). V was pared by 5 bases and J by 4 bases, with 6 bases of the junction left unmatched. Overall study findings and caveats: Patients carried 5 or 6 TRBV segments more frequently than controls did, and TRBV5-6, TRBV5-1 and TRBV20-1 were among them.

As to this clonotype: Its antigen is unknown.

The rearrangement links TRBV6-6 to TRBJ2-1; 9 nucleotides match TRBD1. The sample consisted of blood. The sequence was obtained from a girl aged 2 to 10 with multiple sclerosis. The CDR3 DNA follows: TGTGCCAGCAGTCCACAGGGGGCGCGATACAATGAGCAGTTCTTC. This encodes CASSPQGARYNEQFF.